This T cell receptor beta chain was retrieved from a study of blood T cells in healthy people across ages (dated by TCRdb to between 2014 and 2017). About the study as a whole: In model experiments, template switching captured about one uniquely barcoded TCR beta cDNA molecule for every two T cells. The donors were divided into four age groups: young (average around 15 years), middle-aged (over 35), aged (about 60) and long-lived (roughly 82). To avoid experimental bias, donors of different ages were randomly spread across the sequencing lanes. For two donors (one aged 18 to 30 and one aged 80 or older), the study analyzed two additional independent replicas of 1 million unique cDNA reads from the same blood draw. Age-related changes in TCR beta repertoire diversity were measured in the study by deep sequencing normalized with unique cDNA molecular identifiers.

The receptor library was made with 5' RACE. Instrument on record: Illumina HiSeq 2500. The second PCR ran for about 6 to 11 cycles and used a J-beta primer mix along with a sample-barcoded 5' primer. A unique molecular identifier was introduced onto each TCR beta cDNA molecule by a template-switch 5' adaptor carrying 12 random nucleotides. Each sample yielded at least 2.5 million CDR3-containing paired-end reads. The Mint cDNA synthesis kit, primed by a TRBC-specific oligonucleotide, was used to synthesize first-strand cDNA from all RNA. All cDNA was treated with uracil-DNA glycosylase and then went through a first 18-cycle PCR with the universal primers M1SS and BC2_uni_R. As for how the authors treated the data: Normalization of each sample was performed by random selection of 1 million high-quality reads, each carrying a distinct molecular identifier. Instead of being binned into consensus sequences, reads that shared molecular identifiers were thrown out. MiTCR, set to a Q25 quality threshold and the strictest error-elimination algorithm, was used for CDR3 identification, clonotype clustering and error correction. A nonparametric unseen species model using Euler transformation provided a lower-bound estimate of total TCR beta diversity. TCRdb trimmed the raw reads at Q25, called clones with MiXCR and kept productive beta chains. Rows with one shared CDR3 protein collapse into an entry with the most common genes and DNA. Here the V and J calls rest on TCRdb's processing, not on the authors' analysis. The sample profile shows roughly 500,000 distinct CDR3 sequences; 27% of them were found once. Clones ranked in the top ten supply around a sixth of the sample.

As for this clonotype: Its antigen has not been determined. It has no much larger one-base neighbor in the sample; base qualities were not kept.

Trimming removed 6 bases from V and 8 bases from J, leaving 18 bases between the germline ends. Measured from the cysteine to the phenylalanine, the CDR3 is 13 residues long. Just the 39-base CDR3 DNA is kept, in frame starting at base 1. Via the germline V gene (reference sequence), CDR1 is DFQATT and CDR2 SNEGSKA. Systemically healthy Caucasian individuals from Russia, around 38 in total and aged about 6 to 90 years, were included as donors. Each donor gave ten milliliters of peripheral blood, collected into EDTA-treated Vacutainer tubes. Ficoll-Paque density-gradient centrifugation was used to isolate PBMCs, with at least 6.5 million per sample. Trizol reagent was used to extract total RNA from the PBMCs, yielding at least 6 micrograms per sample. Naive CD45RAhigh/CD27high T cell percentages were measured by flow cytometry on a PBMC aliquot from every donor. Overall study results and their limits: Since profiling was done on bulk unsorted PBMCs, naive and antigen-experienced compartments could not be conclusively compared. Compared with the aged group, more naive CD4+ T cells, fewer expanded clones and increased TCR diversity were shown by the long-lived group, suggesting age selection. Observed TCR beta diversity correlated strongly with the percentage of naive T cells measured by flow cytometry. Total diversity estimates from one million sequenced T cells were considered lower bounds and underestimates. Observed TCR beta diversity per million T cells fell roughly linearly with age, and a significant reduction was already apparent by age around 40. Because the CMV infection status of the donors was unknown, age-related changes in expanded clonotypes may potentially have been confounded.

The TCR was taken from a woman aged 70-85 years in good health. The sequencing sample was made of blood. Rearrangement joined TRBV20-1 to TRBJ2-3; matching of 6 bases hints at TRBD2 as the D gene. The sequenced DNA is TGCAGTGCCCCCGGGACTCGTAGGGGTACGCAGTATTTT. Its translation reads: CSAPGTRRGTQYF.